The sequence of this T cell receptor (beta chain) was determined in a study of T cell changes during pregnancy in multiple sclerosis. CDR1 and CDR2 from the germline V gene are MDHEN and SYDVKM. Trimming removed 8 bases from V and 0 bases from J, with 2 bases in between. This CDR3 comprises 12 residues. The assay was immunoSEQ multiplex PCR, and TCRdb's table has in-frame clones only and misses some. Among around 44,000 clones listed, 85% to 95% were seen once. The receptor was derived from a female donor with multiple sclerosis, enrolled in a pregnancy study. Sequencing was carried out using peripheral blood. This chain uses TRBV28 with TRBJ2-6; D uncertain. Written as DNA, the CDR3 is TGTGCCAGCCTCTCTGGGGCCAACGTCCTGACTTTC. Amino acids: CASLSGANVLTF.